This T cell receptor (beta chain) comes out of a study of blood T cell repertoires in COVID-19. Study at large: Samples representing acute and convalescent COVID-19 were sourced from the United States, Italy and Spain. T cells, B-cell-depleted T cells, or PBMCs supplied cDNA or gDNA.

Study processing details: From reference gene primer amplification, estimates of nucleated cell counts were derived. Measured with immunoSEQ multiplex PCR; TCRdb has only the in-frame clones, and not every one. The D gene and trimming were derived from the DNA, and the V and J assignments and clone size from that table. The sample lists more than 300,000 clones; 88% were seen once. Germline-derived CDR1 and CDR2 are MGHRA and YSYEKL. The CDR3 has 17 amino acids. V dropped 7 bases and J dropped 0; count of bases not matched to a gene: 9. Enrollment of patients from Seattle took place during active infection, with longitudinal follow-up.

This clonotype was obtained from a woman in her 70s with COVID-19, enrolled during active disease. Sample: peripheral blood. The chain joins TRBV4-1 to TRBJ2-6; the match to TRBD1 covers 7 bases. The CDR3 here is CASNRDSLDSGANVLTF. DNA for the CDR3: TGCGCCAGCAATCGGGACAGCCTAGACTCTGGGGCCAACGTCCTGACTTTC.